The rows below give T cell receptor beta chains drawn from one sample of a study of CD8+CD57+ T cells in acquired aplastic anemia. TCRdb re-called the reads through MiXCR, storing one row per CDR3 protein. The sample has about 470,000 distinct CDR3 sequences; roughly a third are singletons. The sequenced material came from sorted CD4+, CD8+, or CD8+CD57+ T cells (not recorded which) from PBMCs. The receptors were gathered from a human donor with aplastic anemia. The CDR3 runs from the conserved cysteine through the conserved F or W. The D gene is left open where the match is weak. Not all rows give a size; the values are once, few, many and, for expanded clones, a class.

d_gene: TRBD1
j_gene: TRBJ2-3
v_gene: TRBV24-1
abundance: many
CDR3nt: TGTGCCACCAGTGATTCACAGGGGAGCCCAGATACGCAGTATTTT
CDR3aa: CATSDSQGSPDTQYF

d_gene: TRBD2
j_gene: TRBJ2-5
v_gene: TRBV10-2
abundance: few
CDR3nt: TGCGCCAGCAGCGCAAACGGGCCTAGCGGGGGGCGTCCCCAAGAGACCCAGTACTTC
CDR3aa: CASSANGPSGGRPQETQYF

d_gene: NA
j_gene: TRBJ1-1
v_gene: TRBV7-3
abundance: NA
CDR3nt: TGTGCCAGCAGCTCCACTCGACTAGCGGGGGACACTGAAGCTTTCTTT
CDR3aa: CASSSTRLAGDTEAFF

d_gene: NA
j_gene: TRBJ2-2
v_gene: TRBV7-7
abundance: NA
CDR3nt: TGTGCCAGCAGTTCGCCGCTAGCGTATACCGGGGAGCTGTTTTTT
CDR3aa: CASSSPLAYTGELFF

d_gene: NA
j_gene: TRBJ2-2
v_gene: TRBV7-2
abundance: NA
CDR3nt: TGTGCCAGCAGCTTAGAATGGGGGTCCGGGGAGCTGTTTTTT
CDR3aa: CASSLEWGSGELFF

d_gene: NA
j_gene: TRBJ2-5
v_gene: TRBV9
abundance: many
CDR3nt: TGTGCCAGCAGCGCCAGGGCTGGGGAGACCCAGTACTTC
CDR3aa: CASSARAGETQYF

d_gene: TRBD1
j_gene: TRBJ1-3
v_gene: TRBV20-1
abundance: NA
CDR3nt: TGCAGTGCTGGGGACAGCAGGAGCTCTGGAAACACCATATATTTT
CDR3aa: CSAGDSRSSGNTIYF

d_gene: NA
j_gene: TRBJ2-7
v_gene: TRBV19
abundance: NA
CDR3nt: TGTGCCAGTAGTCTCGGGACATACGACAATGAGCAGTACTTC
CDR3aa: CASSLGTYDNEQYF

d_gene: NA
j_gene: TRBJ1-1
v_gene: TRBV7-9
abundance: few
CDR3nt: TGTGCCAGCAGCACCACCCAGGGGAACACTGAAGCTTTCTTT
CDR3aa: CASSTTQGNTEAFF

d_gene: NA
j_gene: TRBJ1-2
v_gene: TRBV19
abundance: NA
CDR3nt: TGTGCCAGTAGTATAGACCGGGGAGCTAACTATGGCTACACCTTC
CDR3aa: CASSIDRGANYGYTF

d_gene: NA
j_gene: TRBJ2-7
v_gene: TRBV10-3
abundance: few
CDR3nt: TGTGCCAGCATGGGTACAGCCTACTACGAGCAGTACTTC
CDR3aa: CASMGTAYYEQYF

d_gene: TRBD2
j_gene: TRBJ2-3
v_gene: TRBV13
abundance: few
CDR3nt: TGTGCCAGCCTCTTTTCTAGCGGCGCAGATACGCAGTATTTT
CDR3aa: CASLFSSGADTQYF

d_gene: NA
j_gene: TRBJ2-2
v_gene: TRBV9
abundance: NA
CDR3nt: TGTGCCAGCAGCGTAGGGACGGCGGGGGCCTTCACCGGGGAGCTGTTTTTT
CDR3aa: CASSVGTAGAFTGELFF

d_gene: TRBD1
j_gene: TRBJ2-7
v_gene: TRBV9
abundance: many
CDR3nt: TGTGCCAGCAGCGTAGAGGCCCACGGACAGGGCTACGAGCAGTACTTC
CDR3aa: CASSVEAHGQGYEQYF

d_gene: TRBD1
j_gene: TRBJ2-7
v_gene: TRBV25-1
abundance: NA
CDR3nt: TGTGCCAGCAGTGAAGGCACCGGGACAGGGGGACTTAGGCAGTACTTC
CDR3aa: CASSEGTGTGGLRQYF